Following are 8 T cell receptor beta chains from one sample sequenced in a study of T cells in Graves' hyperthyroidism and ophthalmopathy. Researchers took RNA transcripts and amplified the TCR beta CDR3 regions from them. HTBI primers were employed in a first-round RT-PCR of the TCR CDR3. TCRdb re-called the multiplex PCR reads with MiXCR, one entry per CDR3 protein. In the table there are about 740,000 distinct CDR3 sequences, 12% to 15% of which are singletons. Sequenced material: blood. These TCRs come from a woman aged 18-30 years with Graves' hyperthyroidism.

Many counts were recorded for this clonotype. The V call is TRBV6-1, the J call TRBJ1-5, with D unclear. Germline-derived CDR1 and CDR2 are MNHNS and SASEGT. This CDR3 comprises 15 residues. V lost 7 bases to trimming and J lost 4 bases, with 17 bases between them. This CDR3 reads CASKVDLAPNQPQHF. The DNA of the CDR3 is TGTGCCAGCAAGGTTGACCTCGCCCCGAATCAGCCCCAGCATTTT.

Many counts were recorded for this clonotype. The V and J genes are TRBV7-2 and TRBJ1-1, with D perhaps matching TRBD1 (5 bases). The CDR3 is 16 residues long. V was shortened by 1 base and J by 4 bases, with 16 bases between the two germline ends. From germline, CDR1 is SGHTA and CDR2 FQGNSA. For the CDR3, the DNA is TGTGCCAGCAGCTTAGTGGGAACAGGCCTTGGCACTGAAGCTTTCTTT. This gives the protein CASSLVGTGLGTEAFF.

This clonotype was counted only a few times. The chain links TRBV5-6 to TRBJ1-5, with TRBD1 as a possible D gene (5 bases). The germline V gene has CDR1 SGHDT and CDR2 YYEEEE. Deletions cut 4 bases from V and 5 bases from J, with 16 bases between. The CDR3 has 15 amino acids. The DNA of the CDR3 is TGTGCCAGCAGCGCCTCGGGGCAGACCTATCAGCCCCAGCATTTT. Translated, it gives CASSASGQTYQPQHF.

This CDR3 reads CASSQTGAALNYGYTF. CDR3 in DNA: TGTGCCAGCAGCCAGACAGGGGCCGCCCTCAACTATGGCTACACCTTC. The rearrangement uses TRBV7-9 and TRBJ1-2; 8 bases align to TRBD1. J lost 2 bases, V lost 5 bases, and 10 bases had no gene match. CDR1 SEHNR and CDR2 FQNEAQ come from the germline V gene (reference sequence). The CDR3 runs 16 residues.

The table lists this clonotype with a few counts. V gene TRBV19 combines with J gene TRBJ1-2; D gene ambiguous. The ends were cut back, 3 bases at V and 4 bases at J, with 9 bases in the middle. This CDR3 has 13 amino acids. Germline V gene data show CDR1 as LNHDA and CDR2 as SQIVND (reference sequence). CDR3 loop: CASSMRAGYGYTF. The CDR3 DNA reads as TGTGCCAGTAGTATGCGGGCCGGCTATGGCTACACCTTC. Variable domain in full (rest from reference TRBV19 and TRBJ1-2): DGGITQSPKYLFRKEGQNVTLSCEQNLNHDAMYWYRQDPGQGLRLIYYSQIVNDFQKGDIAEGYSVSREKKESFPLTVTSAQKNPTAFYLCASSMRAGYGYTFGSGTRLTVV.

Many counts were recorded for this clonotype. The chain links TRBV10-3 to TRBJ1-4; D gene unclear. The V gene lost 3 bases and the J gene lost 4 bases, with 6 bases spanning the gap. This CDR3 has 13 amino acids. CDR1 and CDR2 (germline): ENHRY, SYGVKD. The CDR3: CAISEQHNEKLFF. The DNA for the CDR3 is TGTGCCATCAGTGAACAGCATAATGAAAAACTGTTTTTT.

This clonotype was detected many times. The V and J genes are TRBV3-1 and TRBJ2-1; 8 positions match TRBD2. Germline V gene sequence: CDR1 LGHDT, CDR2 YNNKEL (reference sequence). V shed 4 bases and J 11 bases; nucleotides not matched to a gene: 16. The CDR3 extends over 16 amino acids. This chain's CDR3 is CASSRGPQRENKKQFF. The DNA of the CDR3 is TGTGCCAGCAGCCGTGGCCCGCAGCGGGAGAATAAGAAGCAGTTCTTC.

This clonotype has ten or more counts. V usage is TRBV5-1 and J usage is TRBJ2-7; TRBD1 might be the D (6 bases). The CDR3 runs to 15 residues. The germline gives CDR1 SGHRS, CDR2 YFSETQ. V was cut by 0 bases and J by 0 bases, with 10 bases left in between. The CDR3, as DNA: TGCGCCAGCAGCTTGGCTTACAGGGACTCCTACGAGCAGTACTTC. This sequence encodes CASSLAYRDSYEQYF. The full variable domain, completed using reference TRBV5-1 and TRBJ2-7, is KAGVTQTPRYLIKTRGQQVTLSCSPISGHRSVSWYQQTPGQGLQFLFEYFSETQRNKGNFPGRFSGRQFSNSRSEMNVSTLELGDSALYLCASSLAYRDSYEQYFGPGTRLTVT.